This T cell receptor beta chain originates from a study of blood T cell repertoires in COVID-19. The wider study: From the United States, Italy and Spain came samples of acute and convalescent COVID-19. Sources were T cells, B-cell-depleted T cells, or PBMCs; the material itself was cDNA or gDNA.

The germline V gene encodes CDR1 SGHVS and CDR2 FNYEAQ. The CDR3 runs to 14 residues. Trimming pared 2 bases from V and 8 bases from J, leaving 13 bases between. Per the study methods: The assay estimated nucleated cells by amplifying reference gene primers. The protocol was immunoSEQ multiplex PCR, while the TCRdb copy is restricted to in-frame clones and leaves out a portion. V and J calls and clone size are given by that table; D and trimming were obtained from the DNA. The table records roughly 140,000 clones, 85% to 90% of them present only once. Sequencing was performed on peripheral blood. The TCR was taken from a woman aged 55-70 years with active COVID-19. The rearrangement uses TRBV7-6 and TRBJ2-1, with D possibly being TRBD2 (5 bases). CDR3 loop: CASSLSPAADEQFF. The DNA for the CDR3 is TGTGCCAGCAGCTTATCGCCAGCGGCCGATGAGCAGTTCTTC.